This entry is about one T cell receptor beta chain. The antigen is unknown. This specimen comes from a study of blood T cells in healthy people across ages. Overall study context: Using template switching, researchers captured about one barcoded beta molecule for each two T cells.

Overall study findings and caveats: Long-lived donors had more naive CD4+ cells and higher diversity than aged donors.

It was with a sample-barcoded 5' primer and a J-beta primer mix that a second PCR of roughly 6 to 12 cycles was run. TCRdb ran MiXCR on the 5' RACE reads and lists one entry per CDR3 protein. The sample gives over 1,500,000 distinct CDR3 sequences, roughly 52% of which show up once; around 2.1% is in the top ten. This CDR3 has 15 residues. Germline CDR1 is SGHDT and CDR2 is YYEEEE. V was pared by 4 bases and J by 5 bases, with 18 bases between. Sequenced input: blood. The rearrangement links TRBV5-6 to TRBJ1-2; possible D gene TRBD1, 6 bases. The sequence came from a woman in her thirties or forties in good health. CDR3 nucleotide sequence: TGTGCCAGCAGCCCCCTCCTGACAGGTTTTTATGGCTACACCTTC. Its protein product is CASSPLLTGFYGYTF.